This TCR beta chain was recovered during a study of neurological immune-mediated disorders. Per sequencing run, 15-18 subjects together gave over 190 million TCR-beta sequences. In TCRdb, the 5' RACE reads were re-called with MiXCR into one record per CDR3 protein. Of around 33,000 distinct CDR3 sequences in the sample, 20% to 25% were seen once. The CDR3 consists of 13 residues. Germline-derived CDR1 and CDR2 are SGHAT and FQNNGV. The J segment lost 4 bases and the V segment lost 5 bases, leaving 5 bases of the junction unmatched. Overall study findings and caveats: The expanded clones of different subjects shared no CDR3 amino acid sequences (suggesting private repertoires in all groups). The most TCR clonal expansion was seen in HTLV-1-associated myelopathy, whereas the least was seen in multiple sclerosis, below the level in healthy controls.

The sample holds many counts of this clonotype. Its antigen is not known. The cell input for sorted libraries was some 990,000, and those cells were CD4+ or CD8+ T cells. This TCR was recovered from a man in his fifties with HTLV-1-associated myelopathy (HAM/TSP). Sequenced material: CD4+ T cells from blood. The chain couples TRBV11-2 to TRBJ2-7; 7 nucleotides line up with TRBD1. CDR3 in DNA: TGTGCCAGCAGCCCCGGGACAGCGTACGAGCAGTACTTC. Its protein product is CASSPGTAYEQYF.